These 13 T cell receptor beta chains were sequenced from one sample in a study of T cells in Graves' hyperthyroidism and ophthalmopathy. TCR beta CDR3 sequences were amplified from RNA transcripts. HTBI primers drove first-round RT-PCR of the TCR CDR3. From the multiplex PCR reads, TCRdb called clonotypes with MiXCR, one entry per CDR3 protein. The repertoire holds some 760,000 distinct CDR3 sequences, with 12% to 15% as singletons. The specimen sequenced was blood. The receptors originated from a woman aged 18 to 35 with Graves' hyperthyroidism.

This clonotype was seen only a few times. The chain recombines TRBV11-1 with TRBJ2-1, with TRBD2 matching over 11 bases. CDR3 length: 18 residues. Germline V CDR1 and CDR2: SGHAT, FQDESV (reference sequence). V was pared by 2 bases and J by 7 bases, with 13 bases of the junction left unmatched. The CDR3 bases are TGTGCCAGCAGCTTACGCATGATAGCGGGAGGGGGACCGAATGAGCAGTTCTTC. It yields the protein CASSLRMIAGGGPNEQFF.

Ten or more counts support this clonotype. The V and J genes are TRBV12-3 or TRBV12-4 and TRBJ2-1, with 7 bases aligning to TRBD2. The ends lost 4 bases at V and 12 bases at J; junction bases unmatched: 3. The CDR3 totals 11 residues. The chain's CDR3 is CASSSGLGQFF. The CDR3 nucleotides are TGTGCCAGCAGTTCCGGACTAGGGCAGTTCTTC.

In this sample, this clonotype turned up many times. This chain links TRBV29-1 with TRBJ2-3; 11 nucleotides agree with TRBD2. Trimming removed 5 bases from V and 3 bases from J; junction bases left unmatched: 7. The CDR3 extends over 15 amino acids. Germline-derived CDR1 and CDR2 are SQVTM and ANQGSEA. The CDR3 region has the DNA TGCAGCGTTCCAGACCGGACTAGCGGGACAGATACGCAGTATTTT. Its translation: CSVPDRTSGTDTQYF.

This clonotype was counted ten times or more. V and J are TRBV18 and TRBJ2-5; the D is unclear. Deletions cut 2 bases from V and 5 bases from J, with 9 bases between. The CDR3 spans 13 residues. Germline-derived CDR1 and CDR2 are KGHSH and LQKENI. This CDR3 reads CASSPIGMETQYF. DNA of the CDR3: TGTGCCAGCTCACCAATAGGGATGGAGACCCAGTACTTC.

There are many counts of this clonotype. The chain carries TRBV28 and TRBJ2-5; D may match TRBD1 or TRBD2 (5 bases each). Trimming took off 1 base at V and 7 bases at J, with 19 bases between the two ends. Germline CDR1 MDHEN, CDR2 SYDVKM. The CDR3 loop spans 16 amino acids. The CDR3 loop reads CASSLLGPSRLGTQYF. DNA for the CDR3: TGTGCCAGCAGTTTATTGGGACCTAGCCGCCTCGGGACCCAGTACTTC.

At least ten counts were recorded for this clonotype. The gene calls are TRBV7-9 and TRBJ2-1, with 7 bases identical to TRBD2. Trimming at V came to 5 bases and at J to 4 bases, leaving 11 bases not matched to a gene. CDR1 and CDR2 (germline): SEHNR, FQNEAQ (reference sequence). The CDR3 consists of 16 residues. DNA of the CDR3: TGTGCCAGCAGCCCCCGTGGGGGGGAAGTTTACAATGAGCAGTTCTTC. It codes for CASSPRGGEVYNEQFF.

At least ten counts were recorded for this clonotype. V and J are TRBV7-2 and TRBJ2-7, with 8 bases fitting TRBD1. Trimming removed 6 bases from V and 6 bases from J; junction bases left unmatched: 4. Germline CDR1 and CDR2: SGHTA and FQGNSA. The CDR3 totals 12 residues. Written as DNA, the CDR3 is TGTGCCAGCAGACGGACAGGGCGCGAGCAGTACTTC. Protein sequence: CASRRTGREQYF.

This clonotype was counted between two and nine times. The chain has TRBV6-9 and TRBJ2-7, with 7 bases matching TRBD2. The CDR3 is 14 residues long. Germline CDR1 reads MNHGY; CDR2 reads SVAAGI. Germline trimming cut 3 bases from V and 2 bases from J; bases unmatched to any gene: 4. CDR3 DNA: TGTGCCAGCAGTTACCCTAGCGGCACCTACGAGCAGTACTTC. Protein product: CASSYPSGTYEQYF.

This clonotype was seen many times. The CDR3 reads CASSSTSGTSGSADTQYF. The CDR3 DNA reads TGTGCCAGCAGTTCCACCTCTGGGACTAGCGGGAGCGCAGATACGCAGTATTTT. The J gene is TRBJ2-3, the V gene TRBV28; TRBD2 agrees at 14 bases. Trimming took 4 bases from V and 4 from J; bases not matched to a gene: 10. From germline, CDR1 is MDHEN and CDR2 SYDVKM. This CDR3 contains 18 residues.

This clonotype was recorded at least ten times. The chain couples TRBV29-1 to TRBJ1-2; TRBD1 aligns across 8 bases. The CDR3 has 12 amino acids. Trimming removed 6 bases from V and 4 bases from J; junction bases left unmatched: 4. The germline gives CDR1 SQVTM, CDR2 ANQGSEA. CDR3: CSVITGGYGYTF. CDR3 DNA: TGCAGCGTCATCACAGGGGGCTATGGCTACACCTTC.

This clonotype was counted a few times. The CDR3 region is CASSYSNGYNEKLFF. DNA of the CDR3: TGTGCCAGCAGTTACTCCAACGGATATAATGAAAAACTGTTTTTT. The V call is TRBV6-6, the J call TRBJ1-4; D gene unclear. Per germline, CDR1 MNHNY and CDR2 SVGAGI (reference sequence). CDR3 length: 15 amino acids. Deletions cut 0 bases from V and 4 bases from J, with 9 bases between.

This clonotype was counted at least ten times. The CDR3 loop is CASSWGLVLSYNEQFF. Here the CDR3 DNA reads TGTGCCAGCAGCTGGGGACTCGTCCTCTCCTACAATGAGCAGTTCTTC. The chain couples TRBV5-5 to TRBJ2-1, with TRBD2 as a possible D gene (6 bases). The CDR3 sequence is 16 residues long. The germline gives CDR1 SGHKS, CDR2 YYEKEE (reference sequence). Trimming removed 3 bases at V and 0 bases at J, with 13 bases between. Looking up the rest from reference TRBV5-5 and TRBJ2-1 gives the full variable domain: DAGVTQSPTHLIKTRGQQVTLRCSPISGHKSVSWYQQVLGQGPQFIFQYYEKEERGRGNFPDRFSARQFPNYSSELNVNALLLGDSALYLCASSWGLVLSYNEQFFGPGTRLTVL.

The chain has TRBV18 and TRBJ1-2; D is undetermined. Germline V gene sequence: CDR1 KGHSH, CDR2 LQKENI. The CDR3 spans 15 residues. The ends were cut back, 4 bases at V and 4 bases at J, with 16 bases in the middle. The CDR3 protein is CASSRLRATSYGYTF. In DNA form, the CDR3 reads TGTGCCAGCTCACGTCTCCGGGCAACAAGCTATGGCTACACCTTC.